This T cell receptor beta chain stems from a study of a mutant IDH1 vaccine in newly diagnosed glioma. The CDR3 has 11 residues. V lost 7 bases and J 6 bases, leaving 4 bases between the germline ends. From germline, CDR1 is MNHEY and CDR2 SMNVEV (reference sequence). This clone has only a few counts. Antigen: not known. The protocol was immunoSEQ multiplex PCR, while the TCRdb copy is restricted to in-frame clones and leaves out a portion. The profile shows 50,000 or so clones, about 81% of them singletons. Time point indicated: week 5, during vaccination. With topical imiquimod, each dose of the vaccine consisted of 300 ug of mutant IDH1 20-mer peptide.

This chain joins TRBV27 and TRBJ1-6; D gene uncertain. The sequence derives from a woman in her fifties or sixties with glioma. The specimen was PBMCs, collected from a glioma patient whose treatment included an IDH1 peptide vaccine. CDR3 sequence: CASKGNSPLHF. CDR3 nucleotide sequence: TGTGCCAGCAAGGGTAATTCACCCCTCCACTTT.